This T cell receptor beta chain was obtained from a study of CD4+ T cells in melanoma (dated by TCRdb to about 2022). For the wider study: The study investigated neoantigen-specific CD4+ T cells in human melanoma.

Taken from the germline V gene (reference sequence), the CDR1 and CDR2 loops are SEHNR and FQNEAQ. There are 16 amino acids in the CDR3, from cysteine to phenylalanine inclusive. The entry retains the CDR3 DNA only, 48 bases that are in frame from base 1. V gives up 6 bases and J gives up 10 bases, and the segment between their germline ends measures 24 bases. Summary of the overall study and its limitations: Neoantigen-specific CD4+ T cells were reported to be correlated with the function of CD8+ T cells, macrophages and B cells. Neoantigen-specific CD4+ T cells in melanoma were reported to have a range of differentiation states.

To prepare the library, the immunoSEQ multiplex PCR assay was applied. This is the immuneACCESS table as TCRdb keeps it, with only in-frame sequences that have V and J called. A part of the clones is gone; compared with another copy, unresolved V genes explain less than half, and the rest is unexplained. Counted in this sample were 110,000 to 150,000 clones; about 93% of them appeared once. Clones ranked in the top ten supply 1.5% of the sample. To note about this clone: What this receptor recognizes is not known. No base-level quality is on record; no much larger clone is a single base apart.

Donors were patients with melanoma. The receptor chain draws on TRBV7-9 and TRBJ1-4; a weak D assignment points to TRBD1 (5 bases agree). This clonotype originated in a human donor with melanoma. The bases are TGTGCCAGCAGTTCTACCGGGGGTCATTTTTTCGGAAAACTGTTTTTT. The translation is CASSSTGGHFFGKLFF.